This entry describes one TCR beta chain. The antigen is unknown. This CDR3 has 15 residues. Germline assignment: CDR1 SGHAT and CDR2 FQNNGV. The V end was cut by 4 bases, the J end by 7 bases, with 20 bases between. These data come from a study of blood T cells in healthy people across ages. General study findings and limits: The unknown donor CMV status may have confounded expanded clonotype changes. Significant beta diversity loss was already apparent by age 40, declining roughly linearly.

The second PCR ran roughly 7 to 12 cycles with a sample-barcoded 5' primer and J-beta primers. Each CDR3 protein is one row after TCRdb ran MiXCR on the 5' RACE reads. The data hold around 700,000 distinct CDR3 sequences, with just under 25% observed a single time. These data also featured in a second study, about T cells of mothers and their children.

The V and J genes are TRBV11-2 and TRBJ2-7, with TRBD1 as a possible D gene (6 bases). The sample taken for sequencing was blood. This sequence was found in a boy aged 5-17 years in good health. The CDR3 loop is CASSSRLQGTGEQYF. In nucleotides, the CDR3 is TGTGCCAGCAGCTCACGCCTACAGGGTACAGGGGAGCAGTACTTC.